One sample yielded the 26 T cell receptor beta chains listed below, sequenced in a study of T cells in tuberculosis. Cells were sorted from thawed PBMC rested overnight and stained with GMM-loaded CD1B tetramer, viability dye and anti-CD3. The lipid loaded on the CD1B tetramers was C32 glucose monomycolate from Rhodococcus equi. The assay was immunoSEQ multiplex PCR, and TCRdb's table has in-frame clones only and misses some. The table includes approximately 60,000 clones, approximately 81% detected once. What was sequenced was CD1b-GMM tetramer-negative cells sorted from PBMCs. These receptors were taken from an adult woman with latent tuberculosis.

As DNA, the CDR3 is TGTGCCGCCCGAAGGACAGGGGGCGATCAGCCCCAGCATTTT. This sequence encodes CAARRTGGDQPQHF. V gene TRBV19 combines with J gene TRBJ1-5, with 11 bases aligning to TRBD1. This CDR3 contains 14 residues. Per the germline V gene, CDR1 is LNHDA and CDR2 is SQIVND (reference sequence). Trimming at V came to 11 bases and at J to 5 bases, leaving 8 bases not matched to a gene. The whole variable domain, filled in from reference TRBV19 and TRBJ1-5, reads DGGITQSPKYLFRKEGQNVTLSCEQNLNHDAMYWYRQDPGQGLRLIYYSQIVNDFQKGDIAEGYSVSREKKESFPLTVTSAQKNPTAFYLCAARRTGGDQPQHFGDGTRLSIL.

The chain combines TRBV11-2 with TRBJ2-1; TRBD2 aligns across 9 bases. Germline V lookup: CDR1 SGHAT, CDR2 FQNNGV. The length of the CDR3 is 18 residues. Unmatched junction bases numbered 15, after V lost 5 bases and J lost 4 bases. The CDR3 nucleotides are TGTGCCAGCAGCCCGCGGCGGGAGGGCCGATCACAGTACAATGAGCAGTTCTTC. This translates into CASSPRREGRSQYNEQFF.

This clone is a singleton in its sample. This chain connects TRBV4-3 to TRBJ1-2; 7 bases map to TRBD1. Germline CDR1 and CDR2: LGHNA and YSLEER. Unmatched junction bases numbered 5, after V lost 3 bases and J lost 7 bases. This CDR3 contains 13 residues. The chain's CDR3 is CASSQGDRTGYTF. CDR3 in DNA: TGCGCCAGCAGCCAGGGGGACAGAACTGGCTACACCTTC.

This clone was recorded a few times. The chain uses TRBV19 and TRBJ1-2; D is perhaps TRBD1 (6 bases). Germline-derived CDR1 and CDR2 are LNHDA and SQIVND (reference sequence). This CDR3 region has 13 residues. Trimming removed 10 bases from V and 6 bases from J, with 18 bases in between. CDR3: CATESRGRDGYTF. As DNA, the CDR3 is TGTGCCACCGAGTCCAGGGGCCGCGATGGCTACACCTTC.

The chain has TRBV10-3 and TRBJ1-2; D is perhaps TRBD1 (6 bases). Per germline, CDR1 ENHRY and CDR2 SYGVKD. CDR3 size: 14 residues. V lost 7 bases to trimming and J lost 1 base, with 13 bases between them. The CDR3 region is CAIKGHTDNYGYTF. Written as DNA, the CDR3 is TGTGCCATCAAGGGACATACTGATAACTATGGCTACACCTTC.

The CDR3 is CASSSRTGGNEKLFF. The CDR3, as DNA: TGCGCCAGCAGCTCAAGGACAGGGGGAAATGAAAAACTGTTTTTT. This chain links TRBV5-1 with TRBJ1-4, with TRBD1 matching 10 bases. V shed 3 bases, J shed 5 bases, and the junction held 4 bases outside the gene matches. This CDR3 spans 15 amino acids. Germline V CDR1 and CDR2: SGHRS, YFSETQ.

The CDR3 sequence: CASSLGGDLTEAFF. Here the CDR3 DNA reads TGTGCCAGCAGCTTAGGGGGGGATCTCACTGAAGCTTTCTTT. The rearrangement joins TRBV5-4 to TRBJ1-1; a possible D gene is TRBD1 (6 bases). With 2 bases removed from V and 4 bases from J, the gap between germline ends came to 12 bases. The CDR3 length is 14 residues. The germline CDR1 and CDR2 sequences are SGHNT and YYREEE (reference sequence). Full variable domain (remainder filled in from reference TRBV5-4 and TRBJ1-1): ETGVTQSPTHLIKTRGQQVTLRCSSQSGHNTVSWYQQALGQGPQFIFQYYREEENGRGNFPPRFSGLQFPNYSSELNVNALELDDSALYLCASSLGGDLTEAFFGQGTRLTVV.

This clone was found a few times. The V call is TRBV4-3, the J call TRBJ1-2; no reliable D call. From germline, CDR1 is LGHNA and CDR2 YSLEER. This CDR3 spans 13 amino acids. Trimming stripped 1 base from V and 8 bases from J, with 11 bases between. The CDR3 spells CASSQGRLRGYTF. As DNA, the CDR3 is TGCGCCAGCAGCCAAGGCAGACTTCGAGGCTACACCTTC.

This chain uses TRBV9 with TRBJ2-1; a possible D gene is TRBD1 (5 bases). This CDR3 has 18 residues. V was trimmed by 0 bases and J by 4 bases, leaving 20 bases between them. Germline-derived CDR1 and CDR2 are SGDLS and YYNGEE. CDR3 coding DNA: TGTGCCAGCAGCGTAGAATCCACAGGCGTACCCCTGTACAATGAGCAGTTCTTC. This gives the protein CASSVESTGVPLYNEQFF. The full variable domain, its missing parts supplied by reference TRBV9 and TRBJ2-1, is DSGVTQTPKHLITATGQRVTLRCSPRSGDLSVYWYQQSLDQGLQFLIQYYNGEERAKGNILERFSAQQFPDLHSELNLSSLELGDSALYFCASSVESTGVPLYNEQFFGPGTRLTVL.

The gene calls are TRBV2 and TRBJ1-5; D gene uncertain. Trimming removed 5 bases at V and 0 bases at J, with 11 bases between. The length of the CDR3 is 15 residues. The germline CDR1 and CDR2 sequences are SNHLY and FYNNEI. CDR3 in amino acids: CASSRGRDSNQPQHF. DNA for the CDR3: TGTGCCAGCAGTAGAGGACGGGATAGCAATCAGCCCCAGCATTTT.

This clone was observed a few times. This chain joins TRBV5-4 and TRBJ2-7; TRBD1 agrees at 9 bases. The CDR3 length is 14 residues. Germline CDR1 and CDR2: SGHNT and YYREEE (reference sequence). Trimming took 4 bases from V and 3 from J; bases not matched to a gene: 5. The CDR3 region is CASSPGTGLYEQYF. CDR3 DNA: TGTGCCAGCAGCCCGGGGACAGGGCTCTACGAGCAGTACTTC.

The chain is built from TRBV7-2 and TRBJ2-3; TRBD2 aligns across 8 bases. CDR1 and CDR2 from the germline V gene are SGHTA and FQGNSA. The CDR3 totals 17 residues. V trimming: 3 bases; J trimming: 0 bases; junction bases outside the gene matches: 8. CDR3 amino acids: CASSFDSGASSTDTQYF. The CDR3 DNA reads TGTGCCAGCAGCTTTGATAGCGGGGCCTCTAGCACAGATACGCAGTATTTT.

This clone was observed once. The chain uses TRBV11-2 and TRBJ2-3, with D perhaps matching TRBD1 (5 bases). Germline loops: CDR1 SGHAT, CDR2 FQNNGV. V was trimmed by 5 bases and J by 3 bases, leaving 9 bases between them. This CDR3 spans 13 amino acids. In DNA, the CDR3 is TGTGCCAGCAGCCCAGGGTGGACAGATACGCAGTATTTT. Protein: CASSPGWTDTQYF.

The J gene is TRBJ1-2, the V gene TRBV18, with a possible D match to TRBD1 (6 bases). Germline loops: CDR1 KGHSH, CDR2 LQKENI. V was trimmed by 4 bases and J by 7 bases, leaving 16 bases between them. CDR3 length: 14 amino acids. The CDR3 protein is CASSHQDSPFGYTF. The CDR3 DNA reads TGTGCCAGCTCACACCAGGACAGCCCGTTTGGCTACACCTTC.

The chain employs TRBV7-9 and TRBJ2-7; 9 nucleotides align to TRBD2. Germline lookup yields CDR1 SEHNR and CDR2 FQNEAQ (reference sequence). The CDR3 totals 14 residues. The junction had 2 bases not matched to a gene; V was cut back by 0 bases and J by 5 bases. CDR3 DNA sequence: TGTGCCAGCAGCTTAGCTAGCGGGAGCCACGAGCAGTACTTC. Its translation is CASSLASGSHEQYF.

This sequence joins TRBV2 and TRBJ2-1; weak D call: TRBD2 (6 bases). With 5 bases removed from V and 9 bases from J, the gap between germline ends came to 14 bases. The CDR3 totals 13 residues. The germline V gene has CDR1 SNHLY and CDR2 FYNNEI. The CDR3 here is CASSSRTGSEQFF. In DNA, the CDR3 is TGTGCCAGCAGTTCTCGGACCGGGAGTGAGCAGTTCTTC. Combining the CDR3 with reference TRBV2 and TRBJ2-1 gives the whole variable domain EPEVTQTPSHQVTQMGQEVILRCVPISNHLYFYWYRQILGQKVEFLVSFYNNEISEKSEIFDDQFSVERPDGSNFTLKIRSTKLEDSAMYFCASSSRTGSEQFFGPGTRLTVL.

The gene calls are TRBV15 and TRBJ2-6; 7 nucleotides line up with TRBD1. Germline-derived CDR1 and CDR2 are LNHNV and YYDKDF (reference sequence). V dropped 2 bases and J dropped 2; count of bases not matched to a gene: 12. The CDR3 totals 19 residues. CDR3 DNA sequence: TGTGCCACCAGCAGATCCCCCCGGGACAGAGGACCTGGGGCCAACGTCCTGACTTTC. It specifies CATSRSPRDRGPGANVLTF.

This clone was seen a few times. The chain combines TRBV10-2 with TRBJ2-3, with D possibly matching TRBD1 (6 bases). Per the germline V gene, CDR1 is WSHSY and CDR2 is SAAADI. The CDR3 covers 15 residues. The germline V and J ends were trimmed by 2 bases and 1 base, with 10 bases remaining between them. This CDR3 is CASSEPRQGTDTQYF. CDR3 bases: TGCGCCAGCAGTGAGCCCCGACAGGGCACAGATACGCAGTATTTT.

The chain recombines TRBV6-4 with TRBJ1-3; 7 bases align to TRBD1. The CDR3 spans 22 residues. V was clipped by 1 base and J by 0 bases; unmatched bases: 21. CDR1 is MRHNA, CDR2 SNTAGT, per germline. The CDR3 is CASSDYRRQGVAFGVSGNTIYF. The CDR3 DNA reads TGTGCCAGCAGTGACTACCGAAGACAGGGAGTGGCCTTCGGGGTCTCTGGAAACACCATATATTTT.

The J gene is TRBJ1-4, the V gene TRBV28; 8 nucleotides match TRBD1. CDR3 length equals 14 residues. V shed 6 bases, J shed 11 bases, and the junction held 11 bases outside the gene matches. CDR1 is MDHEN, CDR2 SYDVKM, per germline. The CDR3 region has the DNA TGTGCCAGCAGGGCGACAGGGGCGTTCGGGAAACTGTTTTTT. Translated: CASRATGAFGKLFF.

V is TRBV11-2 and J is TRBJ1-4; the D gene is possibly TRBD1 (5 bases). This CDR3 has 15 residues. V was clipped by 5 bases and J by 3 bases, with 13 bases between them. Looked up from germline, CDR1 is SGHAT and CDR2 is FQNNGV. CDR3 bases: TGTGCCAGCAGCCCGCGGGGGGGAGCTAATGAAAAACTGTTTTTT. Its translation is CASSPRGGANEKLFF. Supplemented by reference TRBV11-2 and TRBJ1-4, the full variable domain reads EAGVAQSPRYKIIEKRQSVAFWCNPISGHATLYWYQQILGQGPKLLIQFQNNGVVDDSQLPKDRFSAERLKGVDSTLKIQPAKLEDSAVYLCASSPRGGANEKLFFGSGTQLSVL.

This clone was seen a handful of times. The chain couples TRBV7-6 to TRBJ2-3; 12 nucleotides agree with TRBD1. Germline V gives CDR1 SGHVS, CDR2 FNYEAQ. The length of the CDR3 is 14 residues. After removal of 5 bases from V and 7 bases from J, the junction contained 4 bases not matched to a gene. The CDR3 DNA reads as TGTGCCAGCAGCCTGGGACAGGGGGCCTATACGCAGTATTTT. Protein: CASSLGQGAYTQYF.

This clone was recorded once. The rearrangement joins TRBV9 to TRBJ2-3, with D possibly TRBD1 on 5 matching bases. Germline V lookup: CDR1 SGDLS, CDR2 YYNGEE. The V and J ends lost 7 bases and 4 bases respectively, with 22 bases between them. The CDR3 consists of 16 residues. The chain's CDR3 is CASGAGELGPPDTQYF. The CDR3 bases are TGTGCCAGCGGGGCTGGCGAGCTCGGTCCCCCAGATACGCAGTATTTT.

The J gene is TRBJ1-1, the V gene TRBV9; the D is unclear. Trimming removed 4 bases from V and 0 bases from J, with 16 bases in between. Germline CDR1 reads SGDLS; CDR2 reads YYNGEE. The CDR3 loop spans 16 amino acids. CDR3 nucleotides: TGTGCCAGCAGCCCGCCCGCGGTACTGTTGAACACTGAAGCTTTCTTT. Protein sequence: CASSPPAVLLNTEAFF.

The genes are TRBV2 and TRBJ2-5, with unresolved D. CDR3 length: 17 amino acids. Germline CDR1 and CDR2: SNHLY and FYNNEI. With 3 bases removed from V and 3 bases from J, the gap between germline ends came to 20 bases. The CDR3 sequence is CASSEDSARRVKETQYF. CDR3 bases: TGTGCCAGCAGTGAGGATTCGGCCAGGCGTGTCAAAGAGACCCAGTACTTC.

This chain joins TRBV6-6 and TRBJ2-7; D might be TRBD2 (6 bases). The CDR3 consists of 15 residues. Germline V gene sequence: CDR1 MNHNY, CDR2 SVGAGI (reference sequence). V shed 6 bases and J shed 1 base, with 16 bases lying between them. The CDR3 coding sequence is TGTGCCAGCAGGAGGAGGGGAGAGAGTTCCTACGAGCAGTACTTC. This encodes CASRRRGESSYEQYF.